These T cell receptor beta chains were read from a single sample in a study of vaccination effects on CD4 cells after COVID-19. The table came from immunoSEQ multiplex PCR; TCRdb's copy has only in-frame clones and leaves some out. The sample lists around 35,000 clones; around 63% were seen once. For these TCRs, the target antigens are not known. The source was CD4+ T cells from PBMCs cultured without peptide, collected before COVID-19 vaccination. The receptor source for this set is a human donor who received a COVID-19 vaccine. Each CDR3 is given with its conserved first and last residue. Each record gives: V gene, clone size, J gene, D gene, CDR3 protein, CDR3 DNA. D genes are given only for firm matches. Clone size is not always given. Where it is, it says once, few, many or a class for expanded clones.

>TRBV7-2|NA|TRBJ2-7|TRBD2
CASSLEGLAGGREQYF
TGTGCCAGCAGCTTAGAAGGACTAGCGGGAGGGAGGGAGCAGTACTTC
>TRBV5-1|NA|TRBJ2-1|TRBD1
CASRDMTGGAWNEQFF
TGCGCCAGCCGAGACATGACAGGGGGCGCATGGAATGAGCAGTTCTTC
>TRBV2|few|TRBJ1-5|TRBD1
CASRETTGGNQPQHF
TGTGCCAGCAGGGAGACGACAGGGGGCAATCAGCCCCAGCATTTT
>TRBV5-1|NA|TRBJ2-7|NA
CASSMIGDGYEQYF
TGCGCCAGCAGCATGATCGGGGATGGCTACGAGCAGTACTTC
>TRBV5-8|NA|TRBJ1-3|NA
CASSRGGNTIYF
TGTGCCAGCAGCCGGGGGGGAAACACCATATATTTT
>TRBV18|NA|TRBJ1-2|TRBD1
CASSPSGTGKAGYTF
TGTGCCAGCTCACCGTCCGGGACAGGGAAGGCGGGCTACACCTTC
>TRBV4-2|few|TRBJ1-2|NA
CASSQSGTVNGYTF
TGTGCCAGCAGCCAGTCCGGGACGGTAAATGGCTACACCTTC
>TRBV10-3|NA|TRBJ2-3|TRBD2
CAISEWAGGGDTQYF
TGTGCCATCAGTGAGTGGGCGGGAGGAGGAGATACGCAGTATTTT
>TRBV19|NA|TRBJ2-2|TRBD1
CASLQQGWTGELFF
TGTGCCAGTCTTCAACAGGGGTGGACCGGGGAGCTGTTTTTT
>TRBV6-6|few|TRBJ1-4|TRBD1
CASSHRTGASTNEKLFF
TGTGCCAGCAGTCATAGGACAGGAGCCTCAACTAATGAAAAACTGTTTTTT
>TRBV3-1/TRBV3-2|few|TRBJ2-2|TRBD1
CASSQEVWSGTGDSGELFF
TGTGCCAGCAGCCAAGAGGTCTGGTCCGGGACAGGGGATAGCGGGGAGCTGTTTTTT
>TRBV21-1|once|TRBJ1-5|NA
CASKQVGLNQPQHF
TGTGCCAGCAAACAGGTGGGGTTGAATCAGCCCCAGCATTTT
>TRBV18|once|TRBJ2-3|TRBD2
CASSPTSGGADTQYF
TGTGCCAGCTCACCAACTAGCGGGGGAGCAGATACGCAGTATTTT
>TRBV6-6|NA|TRBJ1-1|NA
CASSYAAGETEAFF
TGTGCCAGCAGTTACGCGGCAGGGGAAACTGAAGCTTTCTTT
>TRBV2|NA|TRBJ2-2|TRBD2
CASSEEGAGGGELFF
TGTGCCAGCAGTGAAGAAGGAGCGGGAGGGGGGGAGCTGTTTTTT
>TRBV7-2|once|TRBJ2-5|NA
CASSPALGYQETQYF
TGTGCCAGCAGCCCGGCGTTGGGGTACCAAGAGACCCAGTACTTC
>TRBV4-1|NA|TRBJ1-5|NA
CASSQDRVNSNQPQHF
TGCGCCAGCAGCCAAGATAGGGTTAATAGCAATCAGCCCCAGCATTTT
>TRBV4-1|NA|TRBJ1-1|NA
CASSREELVNTEAFF
TGCGCCAGCAGCCGGGAGGAATTGGTGAACACTGAAGCTTTCTTT
>TRBV5-6|few|TRBJ1-5|NA
CASSLAGFGNQPQHF
TGTGCCAGCAGCTTGGCCGGGTTTGGCAATCAGCCCCAGCATTTT
>TRBV7-9|NA|TRBJ2-7|NA
CASSPMQGTGQYF
TGTGCCAGCAGTCCAATGCAGGGGACTGGGCAGTACTTC
>TRBV6-5|NA|TRBJ2-1|NA
CASSPGRNEQFF
TGTGCCAGCAGTCCAGGACGGAATGAGCAGTTCTTC
>TRBV12-3/TRBV12-4|NA|TRBJ2-7|NA
CASSLTASYEQYF
TGTGCCAGCAGTCTGACAGCCTCCTACGAGCAGTACTTC
>TRBV5-1|NA|TRBJ2-1|TRBD2
CASSPGSGRYNEQFF
TGCGCCAGCAGCCCGGGGAGCGGGAGATACAATGAGCAGTTCTTC
>TRBV19|once|TRBJ1-4|NA
CASRPGGSNEKLFF
TGTGCCAGTAGACCGGGGGGGTCTAATGAAAAACTGTTTTTT
>TRBV11-2|NA|TRBJ2-2|NA
CASSLNRVANTGELFF
TGTGCCAGCAGCCTTAACAGGGTCGCGAACACCGGGGAGCTGTTTTTT
>TRBV5-5|NA|TRBJ2-1|TRBD2
CASSFPLREYDEQFF
TGTGCCAGCAGCTTTCCATTGCGGGAGTATGATGAGCAGTTCTTC
>TRBV10-3|NA|TRBJ1-5|NA
CAISAQETNQPQHF
TGTGCCATCAGTGCCCAGGAGACAAATCAGCCCCAGCATTTT
>TRBV6-5|NA|TRBJ2-1|NA
CATLRQGGGLEQFF
TGTGCCACCCTAAGACAGGGAGGTGGATTGGAGCAGTTCTTC
>TRBV4-1|medium-sized|TRBJ1-3|NA
CASSPDRDPRNTIYF
TGCGCCAGCAGCCCCGACCGGGACCCTAGAAACACCATATATTTT
>TRBV6-1|NA|TRBJ2-6|TRBD1
CASSENRDRGHGGGANVLTF
TGTGCCAGCAGTGAAAACCGGGACAGGGGGCATGGAGGGGGGGCCAACGTCCTGACTTTC
>TRBV7-7|NA|TRBJ2-7|TRBD1
CASSFGTGGTDEQYF
TGTGCCAGCAGCTTTGGGACAGGGGGCACCGACGAGCAGTACTTC
>TRBV5-1|NA|TRBJ1-2|NA
CASSLDETVNYGYTF
TGCGCCAGCAGCTTGGATGAGACGGTTAACTATGGCTACACCTTC
>TRBV10-1|few|TRBJ2-7|TRBD1
CASSELGQSSYEQYF
TGCGCCAGCAGTGAGCTGGGACAGTCCTCCTACGAGCAGTACTTC
>TRBV3-1/TRBV3-2|few|TRBJ2-3|TRBD2
CASSPAGLAGITDTQYF
TGTGCCAGCAGCCCGGCAGGGCTAGCGGGTATCACAGATACGCAGTATTTT
>TRBV6-5|NA|TRBJ1-5|TRBD1
CASTVTGGNQPQHF
TGTGCCAGCACCGTGACAGGGGGCAATCAGCCCCAGCATTTT
>TRBV6-5|NA|TRBJ1-2|NA
CASSNSGTYGYTF
TGTGCCAGCAGTAACTCAGGGACTTATGGCTACACCTTC
>TRBV6-5|NA|TRBJ2-7|NA
CASSTAVSYEQYF
TGTGCCAGCAGCACCGCGGTCTCCTACGAGCAGTACTTC
>TRBV5-4|NA|TRBJ2-7|NA
CASSRGVEQYF
TGTGCCAGCAGCCGCGGGGTCGAGCAGTACTTC
>TRBV19|NA|TRBJ1-2|NA
CASFRSAGGYTF
TGTGCCAGTTTCCGATCGGCTGGGGGCTACACCTTC
>TRBV6-5|NA|TRBJ1-1|NA
CASRWAGNTEAFF
TGTGCCAGCAGATGGGCAGGGAACACTGAAGCTTTCTTT
>TRBV5-6|once|TRBJ1-1|TRBD1
CASSSGQMNTEAFF
TGTGCCAGCAGCTCGGGACAGATGAACACTGAAGCTTTCTTT
>TRBV3-1/TRBV3-2|NA|TRBJ2-1|NA
CASSQVVQGYNEQFF
TGTGCCAGCAGCCAAGTGGTGCAGGGGTACAATGAGCAGTTCTTC
>TRBV10-1|NA|TRBJ2-4|NA
CASSSGIQNIQYF
TGCGCCAGCTCCTCGGGGATCCAAAACATTCAGTACTTC
>TRBV11-2|few|TRBJ2-1|NA
CASTLQSSYNEQFF
TGTGCCAGCACGTTACAGAGTTCCTACAATGAGCAGTTCTTC
>TRBV28|NA|TRBJ2-7|TRBD1
CASVEQGRAYEQYF
TGTGCCAGCGTAGAACAGGGGCGGGCCTACGAGCAGTACTTC
>TRBV25-1|NA|TRBJ2-7|NA
CASSEALTYEQYF
TGTGCCAGCAGTGAGGCGCTCACCTACGAGCAGTACTTC
>TRBV6-5|NA|TRBJ2-7|NA
CASSYARAYEQYF
TGTGCCAGCAGTTACGCGCGAGCCTACGAGCAGTACTTC
>TRBV10-2|NA|TRBJ1-4|TRBD1
CASRTGTEGEKLFF
TGCGCCAGCAGAACCGGGACAGAGGGTGAAAAACTGTTTTTT
>TRBV5-4|NA|TRBJ2-3|TRBD2
CASSLPSGSTDTQYF
TGTGCCAGCAGCTTGCCTAGCGGGTCCACAGATACGCAGTATTTT
>TRBV5-1|NA|TRBJ2-3|NA
CASSLAVGSDTQYF
TGCGCCAGCAGCTTGGCCGTGGGGTCAGATACGCAGTATTTT
>TRBV4-1|once|TRBJ1-1|TRBD1
CASSLVGTGNTEAFF
TGCGCCAGCAGCCTAGTGGGGACAGGGAACACTGAAGCTTTCTTT